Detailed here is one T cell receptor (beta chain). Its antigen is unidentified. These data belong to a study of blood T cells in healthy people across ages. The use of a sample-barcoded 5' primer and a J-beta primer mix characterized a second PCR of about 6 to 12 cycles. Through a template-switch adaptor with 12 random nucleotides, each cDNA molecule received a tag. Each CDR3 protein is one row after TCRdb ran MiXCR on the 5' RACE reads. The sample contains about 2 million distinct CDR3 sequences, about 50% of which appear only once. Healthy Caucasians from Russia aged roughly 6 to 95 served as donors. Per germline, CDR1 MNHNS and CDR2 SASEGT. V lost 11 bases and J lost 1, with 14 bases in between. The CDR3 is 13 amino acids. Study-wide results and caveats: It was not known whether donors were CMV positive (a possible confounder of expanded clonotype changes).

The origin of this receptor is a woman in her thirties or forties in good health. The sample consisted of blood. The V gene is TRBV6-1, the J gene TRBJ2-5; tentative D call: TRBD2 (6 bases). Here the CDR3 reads CAGTRDFQETQYF. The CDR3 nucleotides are TGTGCCGGAACCCGGGACTTCCAAGAGACCCAGTACTTC.